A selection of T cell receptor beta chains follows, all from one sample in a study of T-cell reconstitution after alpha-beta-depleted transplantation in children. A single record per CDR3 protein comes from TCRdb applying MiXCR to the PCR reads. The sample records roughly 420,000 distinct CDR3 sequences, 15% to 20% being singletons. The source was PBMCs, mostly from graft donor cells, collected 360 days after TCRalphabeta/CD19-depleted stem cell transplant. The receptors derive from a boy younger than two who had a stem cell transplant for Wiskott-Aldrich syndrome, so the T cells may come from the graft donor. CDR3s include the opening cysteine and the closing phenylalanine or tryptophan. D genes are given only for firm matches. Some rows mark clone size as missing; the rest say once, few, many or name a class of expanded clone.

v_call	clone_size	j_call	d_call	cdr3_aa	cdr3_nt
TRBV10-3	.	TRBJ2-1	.	CAISGRGGFSYNEQFF	TGTGCCATCAGTGGGAGGGGCGGGTTCTCCTACAATGAGCAGTTCTTC
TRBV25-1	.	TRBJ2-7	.	CASSQAGPYEQYF	TGTGCCAGCAGTCAGGCCGGTCCTTACGAGCAGTACTTC
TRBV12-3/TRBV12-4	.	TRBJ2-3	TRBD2	CASRGLAGALSTDTQYF	TGTGCCAGCAGGGGACTAGCGGGAGCCTTAAGCACAGATACGCAGTATTTT
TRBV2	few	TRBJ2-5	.	CASRNRDSYF	TGTGCCAGCAGAAACCGGGACTCGTACTTC
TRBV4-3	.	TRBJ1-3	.	CASSQVGSPGNTIYF	TGCGCCAGCAGCCAAGTAGGGTCGCCTGGAAACACCATATATTTT
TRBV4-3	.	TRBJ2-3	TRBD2	CASSWTSGSTDTQYF	TGCGCCAGCAGCTGGACTAGCGGAAGCACAGATACGCAGTATTTT
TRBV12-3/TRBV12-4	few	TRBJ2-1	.	CASSSPPRYNEQFF	TGTGCCAGCAGTTCCCCCCCCCGTTACAATGAGCAGTTCTTC
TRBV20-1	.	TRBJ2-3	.	CSAREYPTGYKGTDTQYF	TGCAGTGCTAGAGAGTACCCGACGGGTTACAAGGGCACAGATACGCAGTATTTT
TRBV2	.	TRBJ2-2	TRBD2	CASNAGGPHGELFF	TGTGCCAGCAACGCGGGAGGGCCTCACGGGGAGCTGTTTTTT
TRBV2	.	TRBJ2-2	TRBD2	CARALTSGGSGELFF	TGTGCCAGAGCCCTGACTAGCGGGGGTTCCGGGGAGCTGTTTTTT
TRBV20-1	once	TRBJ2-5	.	CSARDAPQRETQYF	TGCAGTGCTAGAGACGCCCCACAACGAGAGACCCAGTACTTC
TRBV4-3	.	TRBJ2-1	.	CASSQWMLGTNEQFF	TGCGCCAGCAGCCAATGGATGTTAGGTACCAATGAGCAGTTCTTC
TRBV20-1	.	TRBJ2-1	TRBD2	CSASISGSHNEQFF	TGCAGTGCTAGTATCAGCGGGAGCCACAATGAGCAGTTCTTC
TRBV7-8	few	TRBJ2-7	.	CASSLQEGSYEQYF	TGTGCCAGCAGCTTACAGGAGGGGTCCTACGAGCAGTACTTC
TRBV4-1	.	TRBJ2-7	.	CASSQESGFYEQYF	TGCGCCAGCAGCCAAGAATCAGGGTTCTACGAGCAGTACTTC
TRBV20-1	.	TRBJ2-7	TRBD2	CSAPRTSDYEQYF	TGCAGTGCTCCTAGGACTAGCGACTACGAGCAGTACTTC
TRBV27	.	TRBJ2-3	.	CASSLGSRQVPNRDTQYF	TGTGCCAGCAGTTTAGGGTCACGACAGGTCCCCAACAGGGATACGCAGTATTTT
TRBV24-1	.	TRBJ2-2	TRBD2	CASEAGGNTGELFF	TGTGCCTCCGAGGCGGGGGGGAACACCGGGGAGCTGTTTTTT
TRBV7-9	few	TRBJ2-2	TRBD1	CASVTGVKTGELFF	TGTGCCAGCGTCACAGGGGTAAAGACCGGGGAGCTGTTTTTT
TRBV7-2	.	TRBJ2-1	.	CASSLPSNEQFF	TGTGCCAGCAGCTTACCGTCCAATGAGCAGTTCTTC
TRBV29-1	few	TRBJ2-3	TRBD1	CSVASQAGTGLTSTDTQYF	TGCAGCGTTGCTTCCCAGGCCGGGACAGGATTAACTAGCACAGATACGCAGTATTTT
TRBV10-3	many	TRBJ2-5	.	CAIAWATAETQYF	TGTGCCATCGCGTGGGCGACGGCGGAGACCCAGTACTTC
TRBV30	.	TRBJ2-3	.	CAWSDRDFVGTDTQYF	TGTGCCTGGAGTGACAGGGACTTCGTCGGAACAGATACGCAGTATTTT
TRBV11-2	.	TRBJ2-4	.	CASSLAPGQPLDIQYF	TGTGCCAGCAGCTTAGCCCCGGGTCAACCCCTGGACATTCAGTACTTC
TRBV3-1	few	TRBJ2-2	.	CASRFSNTGELFF	TGTGCCAGCAGATTTTCGAACACCGGGGAGCTGTTTTTT
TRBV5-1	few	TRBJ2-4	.	CASSSPNTANIQYF	TGCGCCAGCAGTTCTCCTAACACAGCAAACATTCAGTACTTC
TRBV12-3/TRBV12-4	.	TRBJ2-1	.	CASSSSTGTGYNEQFF	TGTGCCAGCAGCTCTTCAACCGGGACTGGGTACAATGAGCAGTTCTTC